Listed here are 4 T cell receptor beta chains from one sample, sequenced in a study of T cell repertoires in cytomegalovirus infection. No antigen has been assigned to these receptors. Via MiXCR, TCRdb re-called the reads, giving one row per CDR3 protein. The sample yields 60,000 to 85,000 distinct CDR3 sequences, 20% to 25% seen once. The material sequenced was PBMCs, sequenced either directly or after in vitro stimulation (not recorded which). Receptors originate from a human donor in good health (CMV status not recorded). Some clones in this sample may be carry-over from other donors' samples.

There are many counts of this clonotype. The chain carries TRBV7-2 and TRBJ2-1; TRBD1 agrees at 11 bases. J lost 2 bases, V lost 2 bases, and 2 bases had no gene match. The CDR3 has 16 residues. Germline V gene lookup returns CDR1 SGHTA and CDR2 FQGNSA. The CDR3 region is CASSLSGQGAYNEQFF. Here the CDR3 DNA reads TGTGCCAGCAGCTTATCGGGACAGGGGGCCTACAATGAGCAGTTCTTC.

V and J are TRBV11-3 and TRBJ2-3; 11 nucleotides align to TRBD2. J lost 4 bases, V lost 4 bases, and 1 base had no gene match. The germline V gene has CDR1 SGHNT and CDR2 YENEEA. There are 14 residues in the CDR3. The CDR3 DNA follows: TGTGCCAGCAGCTCTAGCGGGAGGCCAGATACGCAGTATTTT. This gives the protein CASSSSGRPDTQYF.

The V call is TRBV6-2 or TRBV6-3, the J call TRBJ2-3; D perhaps matches TRBD1 (5 bases). Trimming shortened V by 6 bases and J by 0 bases, and 10 bases separated the two germline ends. The CDR3 loop spans 14 amino acids. CDR1 is MNHEY and CDR2 is SVGEGT in the germline V gene. The CDR3 sequence: CASRRQLSTDTQYF. CDR3 in DNA: TGTGCCAGCAGGAGACAGTTGAGCACAGATACGCAGTATTTT.

Note on this clonotype: A single base separates this from a much larger clone, so it may be a read error. The rearrangement uses TRBV7-9 and TRBJ2-1; D might be TRBD1 or TRBD2, each matching 5 bases. The ends were cut back, 4 bases at V and 6 bases at J, with 16 bases in the middle. This CDR3 has 15 residues. Germline V gene lookup returns CDR1 SEHNR and CDR2 FQNEAQ (reference sequence). The CDR3 sequence is CASSYQDWDRNEQFF. The CDR3 nucleotides read TGTGCCAGCAGCTACCAGGACTGGGACCGCAATGAGCAGTTCTTC.